This is a list of T cell receptor beta chains from one sample in a study of shared clonotypes between healthy human individuals. This table comes from immunoSEQ multiplex PCR, and its TCRdb copy is limited to in-frame clones, with some not included. The table lists a few million clones, just over 90% of them singletons. Sequenced material: naive CD8+ T cells from PBMCs. Source of these receptors: a man between 18 and 35 years old in good health. Some clones in this sample may be carry-over from other donors' samples. Both conserved end residues are part of each CDR3. D genes are given only for firm matches. The size entry is marked missing in some rows and otherwise reads once, few, many or a size class.

size	V	length	J	D	CDR3	DNA
NA	TRBV15	14	TRBJ1-1	NA	CATSRDAGGTEAFF	TGTGCCACCAGCAGAGATGCAGGTGGGACTGAAGCTTTCTTT
NA	TRBV10-3	14	TRBJ2-3	NA	CAISERSDGDTQYF	TGTGCCATCAGTGAAAGGTCCGACGGAGATACGCAGTATTTT
NA	TRBV5-1	18	TRBJ2-2	NA	CASSGPRAAGIDTGELFF	TGCGCCAGCAGCGGCCCCCGGGCGGCAGGGATCGACACCGGGGAGCTGTTTTTT
NA	TRBV15	15	TRBJ1-5	NA	CATSSTGNSNQPQHF	TGTGCCACCAGCAGTACAGGGAATAGCAATCAGCCCCAGCATTTT
NA	TRBV27	19	TRBJ2-1	TRBD1	CASSTAGTGGLLLGNEQFF	TGTGCCAGCAGTACAGCCGGGACAGGGGGCCTACTTCTGGGCAATGAGCAGTTCTTC
NA	TRBV5-8	15	TRBJ2-5	NA	CASLRQGGLGETQYF	TGTGCCAGCCTCCGGCAGGGAGGTTTGGGGGAGACCCAGTACTTC
NA	TRBV4-1	15	TRBJ2-1	TRBD2	CASQTSGRLADEQFF	TGCGCCAGCCAGACTAGCGGGAGACTAGCCGATGAGCAGTTCTTC
once	TRBV5-6	14	TRBJ1-2	NA	CASSLGGAAHGYTF	TGTGCCAGCAGCTTGGGAGGGGCAGCTCATGGCTACACCTTC
NA	TRBV2	14	TRBJ1-1	NA	CASSDTFGSAEAFF	TGTGCCAGCAGTGACACCTTCGGGAGCGCTGAAGCTTTCTTT
NA	TRBV2	15	TRBJ2-3	NA	CASRRTVTSTDTQYF	TGTGCCAGCAGGCGGACTGTTACTAGCACAGATACGCAGTATTTT
NA	TRBV9	14	TRBJ2-7	NA	CASSLREEAGEQYF	TGTGCCAGCAGCCTTCGAGAGGAGGCGGGTGAGCAGTACTTC
NA	TRBV13	14	TRBJ2-3	NA	CASSTGTGTDTQYF	TGTGCCAGCAGCACTGGGACGGGCACAGATACGCAGTATTTT
NA	TRBV10-1	13	TRBJ1-1	NA	CASSERTNTEAFF	TGCGCCAGCAGTGAAAGGACAAACACTGAAGCTTTCTTT
NA	TRBV10-3	14	TRBJ2-1	TRBD2	CAIGTSGSWDEQFF	TGTGCCATAGGGACTAGCGGGAGTTGGGATGAGCAGTTCTTC
NA	TRBV9	16	TRBJ2-7	TRBD2	CASSPYPSGRAAEQYF	TGTGCCAGCAGCCCCTATCCTAGCGGGAGGGCCGCCGAGCAGTACTTC
NA	TRBV7-6	15	TRBJ2-1	NA	CASSLRGSVLYEQFF	TGTGCCAGCAGCTTACGGGGCTCAGTTCTCTATGAGCAGTTCTTC
NA	TRBV9	14	TRBJ1-2	NA	CASSAQGLIYGYTF	TGTGCCAGCAGCGCGCAGGGGCTAATCTATGGCTACACCTTC
NA	TRBV9	15	TRBJ1-2	NA	CASSATGRTNYGYTF	TGTGCCAGCAGCGCAACGGGACGCACTAACTATGGCTACACCTTC
NA	TRBV7-2	15	TRBJ2-7	NA	CASSGDRDINYEQYF	TGTGCCAGCAGCGGGGACCGGGACATAAACTACGAGCAGTACTTC
NA	TRBV5-1	19	TRBJ2-6	NA	CASSSPTYPVNSGANVLTF	TGCGCCAGCAGCTCACCGACGTACCCCGTAAATTCTGGGGCCAACGTCCTGACTTTC
NA	TRBV30	14	TRBJ2-5	TRBD2	CAWSVPSGEETQYF	TGTGCCTGGAGTGTACCTAGCGGTGAAGAGACCCAGTACTTC
once	TRBV4-2	14	TRBJ2-7	NA	CASSPQDSFHEQYF	TGTGCCAGCAGCCCCCAGGACAGTTTCCACGAGCAGTACTTC
NA	TRBV7-9	15	TRBJ1-2	NA	CASSRNLWGAEGYTF	TGTGCCAGCAGTCGTAACCTCTGGGGCGCAGAGGGCTACACCTTC
NA	TRBV28	15	TRBJ2-7	TRBD1	CASSFHRDRGREQYF	TGTGCCAGCAGTTTTCATCGTGACAGGGGACGCGAGCAGTACTTC
NA	TRBV7-9	12	TRBJ1-1	NA	CASSFMNTEAFF	TGTGCCAGCAGCTTCATGAACACTGAAGCTTTCTTT
once	TRBV30	13	TRBJ1-6	NA	CAGHRERNSPLHF	TGTGCCGGACACAGGGAGAGGAATTCACCCCTCCACTTT
NA	TRBV7-2	14	TRBJ2-7	TRBD2	CASSLGGGLYEQYF	TGTGCCAGCAGCTTAGGGGGAGGGCTCTACGAGCAGTACTTC
NA	TRBV7-6	17	TRBJ2-2	TRBD2	CASSLGPSGDFTGELFF	TGTGCCAGCAGCTTAGGCCCAAGCGGGGATTTCACCGGGGAGCTGTTTTTT
NA	TRBV28	14	TRBJ2-7	NA	CASSLLGRAYEQYF	TGTGCCAGCAGTTTGCTGGGCAGGGCCTACGAGCAGTACTTC
NA	TRBV2	13	TRBJ1-2	NA	CASTGQTNYGYTF	TGTGCCAGCACTGGACAGACAAACTATGGCTACACCTTC
few	TRBV4-1	13	TRBJ1-2	NA	CASSQRTGYGYTF	TGCGCCAGCAGCCAACGGACGGGCTATGGCTACACCTTC
NA	TRBV18	12	TRBJ1-5	NA	CASSPPNQPQHF	TGTGCCAGCTCACCCCCCAATCAGCCCCAGCATTTT
NA	TRBV13	12	TRBJ2-1	NA	CASVGSYNEQFF	TGTGCCAGCGTTGGATCCTACAATGAGCAGTTCTTC
NA	TRBV5-1	19	TRBJ2-1	TRBD1	CASSLAWTGVRALYNEQFF	TGCGCCAGCAGCTTGGCTTGGACAGGGGTAAGGGCCCTATACAATGAGCAGTTCTTC
once	TRBV28	16	TRBJ2-1	TRBD2	CASSHYPSGRGNEQFF	TGTGCCAGCAGTCACTACCCTAGCGGGAGGGGGAATGAGCAGTTCTTC
NA	TRBV30	13	TRBJ2-7	TRBD1	CAWSTGVMSEQYF	TGTGCCTGGTCCACAGGGGTGATGAGCGAGCAGTACTTC
NA	TRBV21-1	14	TRBJ2-7	NA	CASSRYRGREEQYF	TGTGCCAGCAGCAGGTACAGGGGGCGTGAGGAGCAGTACTTC
NA	TRBV28	16	TRBJ2-3	TRBD1	CASSPTGTGYTDTQYF	TGTGCCAGCAGTCCTACCGGGACAGGGTACACAGATACGCAGTATTTT
NA	TRBV7-9	14	TRBJ2-7	NA	CASSPGAGLYEQYF	TGTGCCAGCAGTCCTGGGGCAGGGCTCTACGAGCAGTACTTC
NA	TRBV10-3	14	TRBJ2-5	TRBD2	CATRLAGEGETQYF	TGTGCCACTAGACTAGCGGGAGAGGGGGAGACCCAGTACTTC
NA	TRBV15	17	TRBJ2-5	NA	CATSPELRRGGLETQYF	TGTGCCACCAGCCCCGAGTTGCGGAGGGGGGGATTGGAGACCCAGTACTTC
once	TRBV27	15	TRBJ2-3	NA	CASSLGSGFEDTQYF	TGTGCCAGCAGTTTAGGGTCAGGGTTTGAAGATACGCAGTATTTT
NA	TRBV6-5	15	TRBJ2-1	NA	CASSPSGWGRNEQFF	TGTGCCAGCAGTCCGTCGGGGTGGGGCCGGAATGAGCAGTTCTTC
NA	TRBV11-2	17	TRBJ2-1	NA	CASSQVVGASSYNEQFF	TGTGCCAGCAGCCAGGTTGTGGGGGCGAGCTCCTACAATGAGCAGTTCTTC
NA	TRBV15	17	TRBJ2-6	TRBD1	CATRPGQDPRGANVLTF	TGTGCCACCAGGCCGGGACAGGACCCCCGCGGGGCCAACGTCCTGACTTTC
NA	TRBV19	21	TRBJ2-3	TRBD2	CASSIRVGRSGTDSNTDTQYF	TGTGCCAGTAGTATAAGGGTCGGGCGAAGCGGGACGGACTCCAACACAGATACGCAGTATTTT